Listed here are 26 T cell receptor beta chains from one sample, sequenced in a study of cytomegalovirus exposure and HLA in healthy donors listed by TCRdb under 2017. To prepare the library, the immunoSEQ multiplex PCR assay was applied. Entries here come from immuneACCESS through TCRdb and include only in-frame sequences with V and J called. Some clones fail to appear in such tables; in the studies checked, an unresolved V gene covers under half of the shortfall, and the cause of the remainder is unknown. For this sample the table gives 100,000 to 150,000 clones, of which roughly 86% were detected only once. The ten largest make up less than 1.5% of the sample. The sequencing input was PBMCs. The source of these receptors is a man aged 25-45 years in good health and CMV-seronegative.

The chain has TRBV6-5 and TRBJ2-1; TRBD2 matches at 8 bases. Trimming removed 1 base from V and 7 bases from J; junction bases left unmatched: 6. Germline lookup yields CDR1 MNHEY and CDR2 SVGAGI. This CDR3 region has 15 residues. The CDR3 DNA is TGTGCCAGCAGTTACTTCGGGGGGGATAGGAATGAGCAGTTCTTC. Protein sequence: CASSYFGGDRNEQFF.

The chain combines TRBV30 with TRBJ1-2; tentatively, D is TRBD1 (5 bases). This CDR3 is built from 14 residues. The V gene's germline CDR1 is GTSNPN and CDR2 SVGIG (reference sequence). V dropped 2 bases and J dropped 0 bases, with 10 bases sitting between them. CDR3 in amino acids: CAWSKTGANYGYTF. The CDR3 nucleotides are TGTGCCTGGAGTAAAACAGGAGCTAACTATGGCTACACCTTC.

This clone was picked up one time. The rearrangement uses TRBV11-2 and TRBJ1-2; 9 bases are a match to TRBD1. J gave up 4 bases and V 5 bases, and 5 bases lay outside the gene matches. In germline, CDR1 is SGHAT, CDR2 FQNNGV. The CDR3 runs to 14 residues. CDR3 loop: CASSMGQGVYGYTF. As DNA, the CDR3 is TGTGCCAGCAGCATGGGACAGGGCGTCTATGGCTACACCTTC.

V gene TRBV12-5 combines with J gene TRBJ2-7; 8 bases fit TRBD2. J lost 0 bases, V lost 2 bases, and 3 bases had no gene match. Per germline, CDR1 LGHNT and CDR2 FRNRAP. This CDR3 spans 15 amino acids. The CDR3 sequence: CASGLRAGGSYEQYF. CDR3 DNA: TGTGCTAGTGGTTTGCGGGCGGGAGGCTCCTACGAGCAGTACTTC.

The gene calls are TRBV6-6 and TRBJ2-5; no clear D. The CDR3 has 13 residues. Germline CDR1 MNHNY, CDR2 SVGAGI (reference sequence). The V end was cut by 4 bases, the J end by 4 bases, with 10 bases between. The CDR3: CASSLSVIETQYF. The CDR3 bases are TGTGCCAGCAGTTTATCGGTTATAGAGACCCAGTACTTC.

This chain joins TRBV5-6 and TRBJ2-7, with D perhaps matching TRBD1 (5 bases). In germline, CDR1 is SGHDT, CDR2 YYEEEE. V was cut by 5 bases and J by 1 base, with 13 bases left in between. The CDR3 extends over 14 amino acids. The CDR3 here is CASSSRAESYEQYF. CDR3 in DNA: TGTGCCAGCAGTTCCAGGGCGGAATCCTACGAGCAGTACTTC.

Regarding this clone: Germline and junction disagree at one end, which may indicate a read error. The gene calls are TRBV5-4 and TRBJ2-7; a possible D gene is TRBD2 (6 bases). CDR3 length: 13 amino acids. CDR1 and CDR2 (germline): SGHNT, YYREEE (reference sequence). This CDR3 is CASSLEGWRETDF. The DNA of the CDR3 is TGTGCCAGCAGCTTGGAGGGGTGGAGGGAGACAGACTTC.

The chain couples TRBV11-3 to TRBJ2-7; no definite D call. The CDR3 spans 13 residues. The germline V gene encodes CDR1 SGHNT and CDR2 YENEEA. With 5 bases removed from V and 2 bases from J, the gap between germline ends came to 10 bases. As DNA, the CDR3 is TGTGCCAGCAGCCCGACTGGCCCCTACGAGCAGTACTTC. Its translation is CASSPTGPYEQYF. The variable domain in full, completed from reference TRBV11-3 and TRBJ2-7, reads EAGVVQSPRYKIIEKKQPVAFWCNPISGHNTLYWYLQNLGQGPELLIRYENEEAVDDSQLPKDRFSAERLKGVDSTLKIQPAELGDSAVYLCASSPTGPYEQYFGPGTRLTVT.

The CDR3, as DNA: TGTGCCAGCAGTCTTTCTAGCGGGAGGAAAGATACGCAGTATTTT. Its protein is CASSLSSGRKDTQYF. The chain is built from TRBV6-5 and TRBJ2-3, with TRBD2 identical over 11 bases. CDR3 length equals 15 residues. Germline assignment: CDR1 MNHEY and CDR2 SVGAGI. V shed 5 bases, J shed 5 bases, and the junction held 6 bases outside the gene matches.

J is TRBJ2-7 and V is TRBV5-6, with 9 nucleotides matching TRBD2. The germline gives CDR1 SGHDT, CDR2 YYEEEE. With V trimmed by 1 base and J by 5 bases, 4 bases remained unmatched. This CDR3 is built from 14 residues. DNA of the CDR3: TGTGCCAGCAGCTTGTGGCTAGCGGGAAACGAGCAGTACTTC. The encoded protein is CASSLWLAGNEQYF.

The CDR3 DNA sequence: TGTGCCTGGGGTGCGGGAGGTTGGAACATTCAGTACTTC. This gives the protein CAWGAGGWNIQYF. V gene TRBV30 combines with J gene TRBJ2-4, with 8 bases aligning to TRBD2. V was pared by 5 bases and J by 7 bases, with 7 bases of the junction left unmatched. Per germline, CDR1 GTSNPN and CDR2 SVGIG (reference sequence). There are 13 residues in the CDR3.

The J gene is TRBJ2-7, the V gene TRBV5-1, with 8 bases that match TRBD2. Germline loops: CDR1 SGHRS, CDR2 YFSETQ. The CDR3 is 18 residues long. V was pared by 7 bases and J by 5 bases, with 23 bases of the junction left unmatched. CDR3 in amino acids: CASARGDTGTRIRDEQYF. CDR3 sequence (DNA): TGCGCCAGCGCGAGGGGGGACACCGGGACTAGGATCCGGGACGAGCAGTACTTC.

The J gene is TRBJ2-1, the V gene TRBV2, with 7 bases lining up with TRBD2. Germline lookup yields CDR1 SNHLY and CDR2 FYNNEI. The CDR3 has 16 amino acids. Germline trimming cut 8 bases from V and 2 bases from J; bases unmatched to any gene: 12. The CDR3 nucleotides read TGTGCCAGCTTGGGGACCAGCGGGAAGCCCTACAATGAGCAGTTCTTC. It codes for CASLGTSGKPYNEQFF.

This clone showed up just once. V and J are TRBV25-1 and TRBJ2-5; tentative D call: TRBD2 (6 bases). This CDR3 is built from 16 residues. Trimming cost V 1 base and J 0 bases, with 12 bases left between them. CDR1 and CDR2 (germline): MGHDK, SYGVNS. The CDR3 spells CASSEFFSGYQETQYF. The DNA of the CDR3 is TGTGCCAGCAGTGAATTTTTTAGCGGCTACCAAGAGACCCAGTACTTC.

V is TRBV15 and J is TRBJ2-7; D may be TRBD2 (6 bases). The V and J ends lost 2 bases and 1 base respectively, with 18 bases between them. CDR3 length equals 17 residues. Per germline, CDR1 LNHNV and CDR2 YYDKDF (reference sequence). CDR3 loop: CATSRFPGDRSSYEQYF. The CDR3 coding sequence is TGTGCCACCAGCAGATTCCCGGGGGACCGATCTTCCTACGAGCAGTACTTC.

The chain combines TRBV7-9 with TRBJ1-6; D uncertain. The germline V gene encodes CDR1 SEHNR and CDR2 FQNEAQ (reference sequence). This CDR3 is built from 16 residues. Between the trimmed V and J ends, which lost 5 bases and 11 bases, there was a span of 22 bases. The CDR3 region has the DNA TGTGCCAGCAGCCCTAACCGGGGAACTAGGCAGCCACCCCTCCACTTT. Protein product: CASSPNRGTRQPPLHF. The whole variable domain, remainder taken from reference TRBV7-9 and TRBJ1-6, is DTGVSQNPRHKITKRGQNVTFRCDPISEHNRLYWYRQTLGQGPEFLTYFQNEAQLEKSRLLSDRFSAERPKGSFSTLEIQRTEQGDSAMYLCASSPNRGTRQPPLHFGNGTRLTVT.

V is TRBV28 and J is TRBJ2-1; TRBD2 matches 7 bases. This CDR3 is 13 amino acids long. The V gene end was trimmed by 7 bases and the J gene end by 5 bases; junction bases not matched to a gene: 5. Germline-derived CDR1 and CDR2 are MDHEN and SYDVKM. CDR3 nucleotides: TGTGCCAGCATGGCTAGCGGTGACAATGAGCAGTTCTTC. As protein: CASMASGDNEQFF.

V is TRBV9 and J is TRBJ2-7; 13 bases agree with TRBD2. V shed 2 bases and J 5 bases; nucleotides not matched to a gene: 4. The CDR3 runs to 15 residues. The V gene's germline CDR1 is SGDLS and CDR2 YYNGEE. Here the CDR3 DNA reads TGTGCCAGCAGCGTTACTAGCGGGAGGGCCGACGAGCAGTACTTC. This gives the protein CASSVTSGRADEQYF.

V gene TRBV30 combines with J gene TRBJ2-2; 7 bases align to TRBD1. The CDR3 covers 15 residues. The V segment lost 4 bases and the J segment 3 bases; nucleotides outside the gene matches: 8. Germline V gene sequence: CDR1 GTSNPN, CDR2 SVGIG (reference sequence). The DNA for the CDR3 is TGTGCCTGGAAAACAGGGGAAAAGGACACCGGGGAGCTGTTTTTT. Translated, it gives CAWKTGEKDTGELFF.

CDR3 region: CASRDRLPLNTEAFF. DNA for the CDR3: TGTGCCAGCAGGGACAGATTGCCGTTGAACACTGAAGCTTTCTTT. The chain is built from TRBV6-6 and TRBJ1-1; D possibly corresponds to TRBD1 (6 bases). Per germline, CDR1 MNHNY and CDR2 SVGAGI (reference sequence). Trimming removed 6 bases from V and 0 bases from J, with 14 bases in between. The CDR3 has 15 residues.

This clone was counted only a few times. CDR3 DNA sequence: TGTGCCAGCAGCATAGGGGGACAGGGGCTTGGGAATGAGCAGTTCTTC. Amino acid sequence: CASSIGGQGLGNEQFF. This chain connects TRBV5-4 to TRBJ2-1, with TRBD1 matching 10 bases. Trimming took 4 bases from V and 7 from J; bases not matched to a gene: 11. This CDR3 is built from 16 residues. Germline CDR1 reads SGHNT; CDR2 reads YYREEE (reference sequence). Together with reference TRBV5-4 and TRBJ2-1, the CDR3 gives the full variable domain: ETGVTQSPTHLIKTRGQQVTLRCSSQSGHNTVSWYQQALGQGPQFIFQYYREEENGRGNFPPRFSGLQFPNYSSELNVNALELDDSALYLCASSIGGQGLGNEQFFGPGTRLTVL.

This rearrangement joins TRBV14 to TRBJ2-2, with unresolved D. The V end was cut by 5 bases, the J end by 8 bases, with 6 bases between. Germline loops: CDR1 SGHDN, CDR2 FVKESK. CDR3 length: 11 amino acids. CDR3 sequence: CASSYLGELFF. The CDR3 coding sequence is TGTGCCAGCAGCTACTTAGGGGAGCTGTTTTTT.

With respect to this clone: The junction does not match germline at one end; this may be a read error. The rearrangement joins TRBV29-1 to TRBJ1-2; 7 bases match TRBD1. CDR1 is SQVTM and CDR2 is ANQGSEA in the germline V gene. The CDR3 is 12 amino acids. This CDR3 is CSVEDRDYGYTF. CDR3 sequence (DNA): TGCAGCGTGGAAGACAGGGACTATGGCTACACCTTC.

V usage is TRBV11-2 and J usage is TRBJ2-6; 9 bases agree with TRBD2. Germline V CDR1 and CDR2: SGHAT, FQNNGV. V shed 3 bases and J 2 bases; nucleotides not matched to a gene: 5. The CDR3 runs to 17 residues. The CDR3 DNA follows: TGTGCCAGCAGCTTTTTTAGCGGGAGTCCTGGGGCCAACGTCCTGACTTTC. Encoded protein: CASSFFSGSPGANVLTF.

V and J are TRBV6-1 and TRBJ2-1; 10 bases align to TRBD2. The CDR3 consists of 15 residues. Germline V gives CDR1 MNHNS, CDR2 SASEGT. V was pared by 4 bases and J by 7 bases, with 7 bases of the junction left unmatched. CDR3 nucleotide sequence: TGTGCCAGCAGTGTGACTAGCGGGCCATGGAATGAGCAGTTCTTC. Translated, it gives CASSVTSGPWNEQFF.

This chain joins TRBV5-1 and TRBJ2-3; D gene unclear. Germline CDR1 is SGHRS and CDR2 is YFSETQ. The V and J ends lost 4 bases and 5 bases respectively, with 8 bases between them. The CDR3 sequence is 12 residues long. The CDR3 spells CASSPPLDTQYF. CDR3 sequence (DNA): TGCGCCAGCAGCCCCCCCCTAGATACGCAGTATTTT. Full variable domain (outside the CDR3, taken from reference TRBV5-1 and TRBJ2-3): KAGVTQTPRYLIKTRGQQVTLSCSPISGHRSVSWYQQTPGQGLQFLFEYFSETQRNKGNFPGRFSGRQFSNSRSEMNVSTLELGDSALYLCASSPPLDTQYFGPGTRLTVL.